The 8 T cell receptor beta chains listed next were all sequenced from one sample in a study of lung T cells in sarcoidosis with Löfgren's syndrome. TCRdb re-analysed the reads in MiXCR, keeping a single row per CDR3 protein. The table records 58,000 or so distinct CDR3 sequences, 21% of them present only once. Sequencing was done on a sample of CD4+ T cells from PBMCs. The receptors originated from a human donor with sarcoidosis (Löfgren's syndrome or another form), or a control subject (not recorded which).

In this sample, this clonotype turned up many times. The chain carries TRBV4-2 and TRBJ2-1; D remains ambiguous. Germline CDR1 LGHNA, CDR2 YNFKEQ. This CDR3 is built from 15 residues. Trimming stripped 3 bases from V and 5 bases from J, with 14 bases between. The DNA of the CDR3 is TGTGCCAGCAGCCAGAGTCCCTCGCCAGACAATGAGCAGTTCTTC. Protein product: CASSQSPSPDNEQFF.

This clonotype appeared a few times. The chain has TRBV4-1 and TRBJ2-1; 12 bases line up with TRBD2. The ends lost 1 base at V and 8 bases at J; junction bases unmatched: 3. The CDR3 loop spans 15 amino acids. Germline CDR1 is MGHRA and CDR2 is YSYEKL. In nucleotides, the CDR3 is TGCGCCAGCAGCCAAGGACTAGCGGGGGTCTATGAGCAGTTCTTC. Residues: CASSQGLAGVYEQFF.

This clonotype was picked up a small number of times. The chain combines TRBV5-1 with TRBJ1-5; D might be TRBD1 (5 bases). The length of the CDR3 is 14 residues. Germline V gene lookup returns CDR1 SGHRS and CDR2 YFSETQ. Trimming left V 0 bases short and J 1 base short, with 5 bases between. In nucleotides, the CDR3 is TGCGCCAGCAGCTTGGACAGGAGCAATCAGCCCCAGCATTTT. Protein sequence: CASSLDRSNQPQHF. The variable domain in full, with the rest retrieved from reference TRBV5-1 and TRBJ1-5, is KAGVTQTPRYLIKTRGQQVTLSCSPISGHRSVSWYQQTPGQGLQFLFEYFSETQRNKGNFPGRFSGRQFSNSRSEMNVSTLELGDSALYLCASSLDRSNQPQHFGDGTRLSIL.

The chain couples TRBV5-4 to TRBJ2-3, with unresolved D. The CDR3 totals 13 residues. Germline V gives CDR1 SGHNT, CDR2 YYREEE (reference sequence). V lost 3 bases and J 4 bases, leaving 9 bases between the germline ends. The CDR3 DNA sequence: TGTGCCAGCAGCTCACAGAATGCAGATACGCAGTATTTT. It codes for CASSSQNADTQYF.

In this sample, this clonotype turned up many times. The gene calls are TRBV19 and TRBJ2-3; maybe TRBD2 (6 bases). The CDR3 loop spans 13 amino acids. Germline values: CDR1 LNHDA, CDR2 SQIVND (reference sequence). The CDR3 is CAPGRQGSDTQYF. The CDR3, as DNA: TGTGCTCCGGGGAGGCAGGGCTCAGATACGCAGTATTTT. Full variable domain (outside the CDR3, taken from reference TRBV19 and TRBJ2-3): DGGITQSPKYLFRKEGQNVTLSCEQNLNHDAMYWYRQDPGQGLRLIYYSQIVNDFQKGDIAEGYSVSREKKESFPLTVTSAQKNPTAFYLCAPGRQGSDTQYFGPGTRLTVL.

Concerning this clonotype itself: It may be a read error: a sequence one base away is much more abundant. The chain has TRBV28 and TRBJ2-7; 9 bases are shared with TRBD2. This CDR3 is built from 17 residues. Germline values: CDR1 MDHEN, CDR2 SYDVKM. Unmatched junction bases numbered 15, after V lost 7 bases and J lost 2 bases. The CDR3 here is CASTSRQASGAPYEQYF. Written as DNA, the CDR3 is TGTGCCAGCACCTCGAGACAGGCTAGCGGGGCCCCCTACGAGCAGTACTTC.

The rearrangement joins TRBV5-4 to TRBJ1-1, with 9 bases identical to TRBD1. The ends lost 3 bases at V and 1 base at J; junction bases unmatched: 4. This CDR3 contains 15 residues. Germline CDR1 reads SGHNT; CDR2 reads YYREEE (reference sequence). CDR3 nucleotide sequence: TGTGCCAGCAGCTCCCCGGGACAGGGGAACACTGAAGCTTTCTTT. As protein: CASSSPGQGNTEAFF.

To note about this clonotype: Since a much larger clone is just one base distant, this may be a read error. This chain joins TRBV2 and TRBJ2-3; 8 positions agree with TRBD2. From germline, CDR1 is SNHLY and CDR2 FYNNEI. The CDR3 extends over 15 amino acids. The CDR3, as DNA: TGTGCCGGCAGTCGTGGTAGCGGGGGCACAGATACGCAGTATTTT. This encodes CAGSRGSGGTDTQYF.